These 19 T cell receptor beta chains were sequenced from one sample in a study of T cell clones after liver transplantation. Sequenced by immunoSEQ multiplex PCR; TCRdb stores in-frame clones only, minus some. The data contain around 6,000 clones, 81% of them singletons. Sequencing was performed on CD8+ T cells from blood, taken before liver transplant. Every receptor here comes from a human donor who received a liver transplant.

V usage is TRBV16 and J usage is TRBJ2-5, with D unresolved. CDR3 length equals 13 residues. V was trimmed by 4 bases and J by 1 base, leaving 7 bases between them. Germline V gene lookup returns CDR1 KGHSY and CDR2 FQNENV. DNA of the CDR3: TGTGCCAGCAGCCCCCCCGTCCAAGAGACCCAGTACTTC. Amino acids: CASSPPVQETQYF.

This clone was picked up a small number of times. The rearrangement uses TRBV2 and TRBJ1-5; no definite D call. CDR3 length: 13 amino acids. The germline V gene has CDR1 SNHLY and CDR2 FYNNEI. Trimming cost V 6 bases and J 5 bases, with 11 bases left between them. The CDR3 bases are TGTGCCAGCAGAGACGTCGGCGATCAGCCCCAGCATTTT. Residues: CASRDVGDQPQHF.

The rearrangement joins TRBV29-1 to TRBJ2-1, with 12 bases matching TRBD2. CDR1 and CDR2 from the germline V gene are SQVTM and ANQGSEA. With V trimmed by 3 bases and J by 2 bases, 5 bases remained unmatched. The CDR3 loop spans 16 amino acids. DNA for the CDR3: TGCAGCGTTGATGGACTAGCGGGGCGGGCCTACAATGAGCAGTTCTTC. This encodes CSVDGLAGRAYNEQFF.

The chain couples TRBV27 to TRBJ2-7; D is undetermined. This CDR3 is 15 amino acids long. Germline-derived CDR1 and CDR2 are MNHEY and SMNVEV (reference sequence). V shed 3 bases and J shed 0 bases, with 12 bases lying between them. The CDR3: CASSFQFRPSYEQYF. CDR3 coding DNA: TGTGCCAGCAGTTTTCAGTTCCGGCCCTCCTACGAGCAGTACTTC.

The chain uses TRBV15 and TRBJ2-5; D is possibly TRBD1 (6 bases). The V gene's germline CDR1 is LNHNV and CDR2 YYDKDF (reference sequence). The CDR3 extends over 14 amino acids. Trimming pared 5 bases from V and 1 base from J, leaving 11 bases between. The CDR3: CATSFRTVQETQYF. As DNA, the CDR3 is TGTGCCACCAGCTTCCGGACAGTCCAAGAGACCCAGTACTTC.

The rearrangement joins TRBV11-3 to TRBJ2-2, with 9 nucleotides matching TRBD1. Trimming at V came to 4 bases and at J to 5 bases, leaving 8 bases not matched to a gene. Germline V gene lookup returns CDR1 SGHNT and CDR2 YENEEA. This CDR3 is 16 amino acids long. CDR3 amino acids: CASSSSTGGATGELFF. The CDR3 coding sequence is TGTGCCAGCAGCTCAAGTACAGGGGGCGCAACCGGGGAGCTGTTTTTT.

The chain links TRBV16 to TRBJ2-7; 10 bases fit TRBD1. Losses at the gene ends were 2 bases for V and 2 bases for J; bases not matched to a gene: 6. Germline V gives CDR1 KGHSY, CDR2 FQNENV. The CDR3 runs to 16 residues. CDR3 bases: TGTGCCAGCAGCCAAATCCCGGGACAGGGGACCTACGAGCAGTACTTC. Translation: CASSQIPGQGTYEQYF.

The J gene is TRBJ2-3, the V gene TRBV9; 11 bases agree with TRBD2. Trimming cost V 2 bases and J 4 bases; bases outside gene matches: 3. The CDR3 consists of 15 residues. From germline, CDR1 is SGDLS and CDR2 YYNGEE. The CDR3 loop reads CASSVLAGGPDTQYF. CDR3 bases: TGTGCCAGCAGCGTTCTAGCGGGGGGACCAGATACGCAGTATTTT.

The chain is built from TRBV28 and TRBJ2-5; TRBD2 matches 7 bases. Germline loops: CDR1 MDHEN, CDR2 SYDVKM. V was pared by 6 bases and J by 5 bases, with 9 bases of the junction left unmatched. The CDR3 runs 14 residues. Written as DNA, the CDR3 is TGTGCCAGCAGGGCCGGCTCGGGAGGTGAGACCCAGTACTTC. It specifies CASRAGSGGETQYF.

This clone showed up just once. The rearrangement joins TRBV7-9 to TRBJ2-3; tentative D call: TRBD2 (5 bases). The CDR3 extends over 13 amino acids. Trimming took 11 bases from V and 2 from J, leaving 14 bases between them. Germline V gene data show CDR1 as SEHNR and CDR2 as FQNEAQ (reference sequence). DNA of the CDR3: TGTGCCCACCTGGACTTTGCCACAGATACGCAGTATTTT. This encodes CAHLDFATDTQYF.

The chain joins TRBV4-2 to TRBJ1-1; unclear D gene. Germline lookup yields CDR1 LGHNA and CDR2 YNFKEQ. This CDR3 contains 13 residues. V was clipped by 1 base and J by 4 bases, with 7 bases between them. In DNA, the CDR3 is TGTGCCAGCAGCCAAGCATTTTCCACTGAAGCTTTCTTT. This gives the protein CASSQAFSTEAFF.

The rearrangement links TRBV19 to TRBJ1-1; D unresolved. Germline V lookup: CDR1 LNHDA, CDR2 SQIVND (reference sequence). Trimming left V 5 bases short and J 4 bases short, with 11 bases between. The CDR3 is made up of 13 amino acids. CDR3 DNA: TGTGCCAGTAGTTTGCCGGGCCCCACTGAAGCTTTCTTT. Translation: CASSLPGPTEAFF.

The chain recombines TRBV29-1 with TRBJ2-7, with a weak D call TRBD2 (6 bases). V shed 5 bases and J shed 0 bases, with 11 bases lying between them. The germline CDR1 and CDR2 sequences are SQVTM and ANQGSEA. This CDR3 spans 13 amino acids. The CDR3 coding sequence is TGCAGCGTTTCTGGGGGACTCTCCTACGAGCAGTACTTC. It yields the protein CSVSGGLSYEQYF.

This chain connects TRBV27 to TRBJ2-1; tentative D call: TRBD1 (6 bases). This CDR3 is built from 13 residues. The V end was cut by 4 bases, the J end by 7 bases, with 11 bases between. Germline assignment: CDR1 MNHEY and CDR2 SMNVEV (reference sequence). CDR3 coding DNA: TGTGCCAGCAGTTGGACAGTGTCTAATGAGCAGTTCTTC. Amino acid sequence: CASSWTVSNEQFF.

The chain has TRBV5-1 and TRBJ1-1, with D tentatively TRBD1 (5 bases). V was clipped by 0 bases and J by 2 bases, with 8 bases between them. In germline, CDR1 is SGHRS, CDR2 YFSETQ. There are 14 residues in the CDR3. The CDR3 sequence is CASSLARGNTEAFF. CDR3 DNA: TGCGCCAGCAGCTTGGCTAGGGGAAACACTGAAGCTTTCTTT.

The rearrangement uses TRBV6-1 and TRBJ2-6, with D tentatively TRBD2 (5 bases). This CDR3 contains 17 residues. Germline CDR1 MNHNS, CDR2 SASEGT. The V end was cut by 0 bases, the J end by 3 bases, with 12 bases between. The CDR3, as DNA: TGTGCCAGCAGTGAAGCGTGGTCGGGGATTGGGGCCAACGTCCTGACTTTC. This codes for CASSEAWSGIGANVLTF.

This clone showed up just once. The genes are TRBV28 and TRBJ2-3; D gene unclear. The germline gives CDR1 MDHEN, CDR2 SYDVKM. The CDR3 length is 11 residues. V shed 1 base and J shed 6 bases, with 2 bases lying between them. CDR3 sequence: CASSLSDTQYF. In nucleotides, the CDR3 is TGTGCCAGCAGTTTATCCGATACGCAGTATTTT.

V gene TRBV21-1 combines with J gene TRBJ2-3; whether TRBD1, the table's D call, matches the DNA was not checked. TRBV21-1 constitutes a pseudogene. The CDR3 is made up of 14 amino acids. The DNA for the CDR3 is TGTGCCAGCAGCGCCGGGACAGGGGGGGATACGCAGTATTTT. Encoded protein: CASSAGTGGDTQYF.

The gene calls are TRBV5-1 and TRBJ2-5; D is uncertain. This CDR3 comprises 14 residues. Germline CDR1 SGHRS, CDR2 YFSETQ. Trimming pared 3 bases from V and 1 base from J, leaving 10 bases between. CDR3 bases: TGCGCCAGCAGCTGGATAGGGTTCCAAGAGACCCAGTACTTC. This encodes CASSWIGFQETQYF.